Listed here are 13 T cell receptor beta chains from one sample, sequenced in a study of T cell changes during pregnancy in multiple sclerosis. This table comes from immunoSEQ multiplex PCR, and its TCRdb copy is limited to in-frame clones, with some not included. This sample has about 36,000 clones, with under 95% found just once. Sequenced material: CD4+ T cells from peripheral blood mononuclear cells, taken after pregnancy. Every receptor here comes from a female donor with multiple sclerosis, enrolled in a pregnancy study.

This CDR3 is CASRGRGTGANNEQFF. Here the CDR3 DNA reads TGTGCCTCACGGGGCAGGGGGACAGGAGCAAACAATGAGCAGTTCTTC. The rearrangement links TRBV10-3 to TRBJ2-1; 8 bases map to TRBD1. The ends lost 11 bases at V and 5 bases at J; junction bases unmatched: 17. Germline values: CDR1 ENHRY, CDR2 SYGVKD. This CDR3 is built from 16 residues.

The CDR3 region is CASSQVGLAGESEQFF. CDR3 coding DNA: TGTGCCAGCAGCCAAGTAGGACTAGCGGGAGAAAGTGAGCAGTTCTTC. The chain combines TRBV14 with TRBJ2-1; 13 nucleotides match TRBD2. The CDR3 totals 16 residues. V shed 1 base, J shed 9 bases, and the junction held 6 bases outside the gene matches. The germline gives CDR1 SGHDN, CDR2 FVKESK.

The V call is TRBV7-8, the J call TRBJ1-3; D unresolved. CDR3 length: 14 amino acids. Per the germline V gene, CDR1 is SGHVS and CDR2 is FQNEAQ. V lost 1 base to trimming and J lost 3 bases, with 7 bases between them. The CDR3 here is CASSLGYGGNTIYF. The CDR3 region has the DNA TGTGCCAGCAGCTTAGGCTACGGTGGAAACACCATATATTTT.

The chain employs TRBV11-2 and TRBJ2-3, with 7 bases matching TRBD1. This CDR3 region has 15 residues. CDR1 SGHAT and CDR2 FQNNGV come from the germline V gene. Trimming took 5 bases from V and 0 from J; bases not matched to a gene: 5. The DNA for the CDR3 is TGTGCCAGCAGCCTACAGGGGTTAAGCACAGATACGCAGTATTTT. Amino acids: CASSLQGLSTDTQYF.

The chain employs TRBV19 and TRBJ2-1; the match to TRBD2 covers 13 bases. In germline, CDR1 is LNHDA, CDR2 SQIVND (reference sequence). The junction had 15 bases not matched to a gene; V was cut back by 4 bases and J by 0 bases. The CDR3 totals 21 residues. As DNA, the CDR3 is TGTGCCAGTAGTAGGGGGGGACCGGGACTAGCGGGACGGAGCTCCTACAATGAGCAGTTCTTC. It is translated as CASSRGGPGLAGRSSYNEQFF.

This chain connects TRBV7-3 to TRBJ2-2, with TRBD1 as a possible D gene (6 bases). Per the germline V gene, CDR1 is SGHTA and CDR2 is FQGTGA. This CDR3 is 14 amino acids long. V was clipped by 6 bases and J by 1 base, with 9 bases between them. The chain's CDR3 is CASRQGRNTGELFF. The DNA of the CDR3 is TGTGCCAGCAGACAGGGTCGGAACACCGGGGAGCTGTTTTTT.

The chain is built from TRBV27 and TRBJ2-3, with 14 bases identical to TRBD2. The trim removed 5 bases at V and 0 bases at J, leaving 4 bases unmatched. The CDR3 consists of 17 residues. Germline loops: CDR1 MNHEY, CDR2 SMNVEV (reference sequence). CDR3 residues: CASSGTSGGLSTDTQYF. The CDR3 DNA sequence: TGTGCCAGCAGTGGGACTAGCGGGGGCCTCAGCACAGATACGCAGTATTTT.

This clone was counted a few times. V usage is TRBV18 and J usage is TRBJ1-2; maybe TRBD1 (6 bases). Germline CDR1 and CDR2: KGHSH and LQKENI. The V and J ends lost 3 bases and 6 bases respectively, with 17 bases between them. CDR3 length: 15 residues. CDR3 region: CASSPIHPRGDGYTF. CDR3 sequence (DNA): TGTGCCAGCTCACCCATCCATCCCAGGGGCGATGGCTACACCTTC.

The genes are TRBV5-1 and TRBJ1-1, with TRBD1 matching over 7 bases. Germline V gene lookup returns CDR1 SGHRS and CDR2 YFSETQ. The CDR3 is 14 residues long. V was pared by 4 bases and J by 5 bases, with 8 bases of the junction left unmatched. The CDR3 sequence: CASSPQGWSTEAFF. The CDR3 coding sequence is TGCGCCAGCAGCCCACAGGGGTGGAGTACTGAAGCTTTCTTT.

The chain links TRBV6-9 to TRBJ1-2, with 9 nucleotides matching TRBD1. Germline assignment: CDR1 MNHGY and CDR2 SVAAGI. V shed 3 bases and J 7 bases; nucleotides not matched to a gene: 6. This CDR3 is 14 amino acids long. The CDR3 protein is CASSYEGQGGGYTF. DNA for the CDR3: TGTGCCAGCAGTTACGAGGGACAGGGAGGTGGCTACACCTTC.

This chain links TRBV7-3 with TRBJ2-3; TRBD1 matches 10 bases. The CDR3 loop spans 16 amino acids. V was clipped by 1 base and J by 3 bases; unmatched bases: 4. Germline V gene lookup returns CDR1 SGHTA and CDR2 FQGTGA. The CDR3 sequence: CASSLSRDRGTDTQYF. The DNA for the CDR3 is TGTGCCAGCAGCTTAAGCCGGGACAGGGGAACAGATACGCAGTATTTT.

This sequence joins TRBV7-9 and TRBJ2-4; 8 bases are shared with TRBD1. After removal of 5 bases from V and 3 bases from J, the junction contained 12 bases not matched to a gene. The CDR3 has 17 amino acids. Germline V gene sequence: CDR1 SEHNR, CDR2 FQNEAQ (reference sequence). The CDR3 nucleotides read TGTGCCAGCAGCGCCTTGACAGGGGCAAGGTACAAAAACATTCAGTACTTC. Translation gives CASSALTGARYKNIQYF.

This clone was counted once. The chain joins TRBV9 to TRBJ2-1, with D tentatively TRBD2 (5 bases). The CDR3 consists of 16 residues. The V end was cut by 3 bases, the J end by 7 bases, with 20 bases between. Germline V gene sequence: CDR1 SGDLS, CDR2 YYNGEE. The CDR3 loop reads CASSAPPGRELNEQFF. CDR3 bases: TGTGCCAGCAGCGCACCCCCGGGAAGAGAGCTTAATGAGCAGTTCTTC.